These T cell receptor beta chains were read from a single sample in a study of blood T cells in healthy people across ages. Each CDR3 protein gets one entry after TCRdb re-called the 5' RACE reads with MiXCR. The sample carries about 1.8 million distinct CDR3 sequences, about 49% recorded once. What was sequenced was blood. These receptors originate from a woman aged 40 to 55 in good health. CDR3s include the opening cysteine and the closing phenylalanine or tryptophan. Size tells how often a clone was seen (once, few, many) or the class of an expanded clone, and some rows leave it out.

j_gene | abundance | v_gene | CDR3aa
TRBJ2-2 | - | TRBV6-5 | CASSYEGQGTGELFF
TRBJ2-6 | many | TRBV29-1 | CSVEDPVGAGANVLTF
TRBJ2-3 | few | TRBV7-9 | CASSFSGRSDTQYF
TRBJ1-6 | once | TRBV11-2 | CASSLVLGLDSPLHF
TRBJ2-5 | - | TRBV15 | CATSRDQGTQETQYF
TRBJ2-3 | - | TRBV27 | CASRPSWIARTDTQYF
TRBJ1-5 | - | TRBV3-1 | CASSHSQGGGVRQPQHF
TRBJ2-5 | - | TRBV4-3 | CASSQLAGETQYF
TRBJ2-3 | - | TRBV4-2 | CASSLPGRGADTQYF
TRBJ2-1 | few | TRBV9 | CASSSLGRTGVNNEQFF
TRBJ2-3 | - | TRBV7-2 | CASSLDYRQARDTQYF
TRBJ2-1 | - | TRBV10-3 | CAISETPGVNEQFF
TRBJ1-1 | - | TRBV20-1 | CRGGQGNTEAFF
TRBJ2-6 | - | TRBV6-5 | CASSYSTEVLGANVLTF
TRBJ2-5 | few | TRBV4-1 | CASSQGTGVDQETQYF
TRBJ2-1 | few | TRBV20-1 | CSAGRGYNEQFF
TRBJ2-1 | - | TRBV7-9 | CASSPPLGVGYEQFF
TRBJ1-2 | - | TRBV7-2 | CASSRSQGPYGYTF
TRBJ2-5 | - | TRBV7-3 | CASSLTGGTGETQYF
TRBJ1-5 | few | TRBV29-1 | CSVANRGGNQPQHF
TRBJ2-7 | many | TRBV12-3/TRBV12-4 | CASSDAFVYEQYF
TRBJ1-2 | - | TRBV7-6 | CASSLGGGMGDGYTF
TRBJ1-2 | - | TRBV6-5 | CASSYGEGGYTF
TRBJ2-3 | - | TRBV4-3 | CASSQDGGLAATDTQYF
TRBJ2-7 | - | TRBV6-1 | CASSEKPGSYEQYF
TRBJ2-1 | - | TRBV7-2 | CASSLLGGAINNEQFF
TRBJ1-1 | - | TRBV10-3 | CAISESLGNTEAFF
TRBJ2-4 | - | TRBV3-1 | CASSQGRGQGAGEQYF
TRBJ1-5 | - | TRBV29-1 | CSVGSSNQPQHF
TRBJ2-3 | few | TRBV28 | CASSWNSEADTQYF
TRBJ1-2 | few | TRBV25-1 | CASSGPGQGYGYGYTF
TRBJ2-5 | - | TRBV20-1 | CSALYAGDQETQYF
TRBJ2-1 | - | TRBV6-5 | CASSRRTGVESNEQFF
TRBJ2-1 | - | TRBV7-2 | CASSELSYGQFF
- | - | TRBV7-8 | CASSPPTGSSYNEQYF
TRBJ1-2 | - | TRBV3-1 | CASSQGGSRPFYGYTF
TRBJ2-3 | - | TRBV28 | CASSTSAGGARDTQYF
TRBJ2-7 | - | TRBV6-6 | CASRPGGKGRSYEQYF
TRBJ2-4 | - | TRBV3-1 | CASSPKGQVAKNIQYF
TRBJ2-3 | - | TRBV15 | CATRDVRGRTDTQYF
TRBJ2-1 | - | TRBV5-4 | CASTQEGRPYNEQFF
- | - | TRBV6-6 | CASSYGTSYLYEQYF
TRBJ1-2 | - | TRBV5-1 | CASSSHLGTYYGYTF
TRBJ2-5 | few | TRBV6-5 | CASRGTGSGETQYF
TRBJ1-2 | - | TRBV12-3/TRBV12-4 | CASSPSLGRDNYGYTF
TRBJ1-2 | - | TRBV9 | CASSVGGGRNYGYTF
TRBJ1-6 | - | TRBV12-3/TRBV12-4 | CASSFRLGQGGSPLHF
TRBJ2-1 | - | TRBV15 | CATSRRGGVFFETQFF
TRBJ2-5 | few | TRBV20-1 | CSARQGNQETQYF
TRBJ2-1 | few | TRBV4-3 | CASSQDHLSAAGGQFF
TRBJ2-5 | few | TRBV4-1 | CASSAPRGAVKETQYF
TRBJ2-1 | - | TRBV4-3 | CASSQGPGGAVGSYNEQFF
TRBJ2-7 | - | TRBV20-1 | CSARVTGGYEQYF
TRBJ2-1 | - | TRBV29-1 | CSVGGGGYQSEQFF